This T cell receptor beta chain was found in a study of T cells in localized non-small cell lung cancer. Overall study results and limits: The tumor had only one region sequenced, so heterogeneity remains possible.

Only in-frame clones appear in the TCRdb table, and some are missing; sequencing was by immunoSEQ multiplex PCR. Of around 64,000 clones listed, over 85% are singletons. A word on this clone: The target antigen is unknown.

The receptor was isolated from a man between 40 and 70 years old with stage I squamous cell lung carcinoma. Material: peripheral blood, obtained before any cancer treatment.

CDR3: CSVGWGRGNEQFF. CDR3 coding DNA: TGCAGCGTAGGGTGGGGCCGGGGTAATGAGCAGTTCTTC. The V call is TRBV29-1, the J call TRBJ2-1; TRBD1 or TRBD2 may be the D gene (5 bases each). The V end was cut by 6 bases, the J end by 7 bases, with 16 bases between. The CDR3 sequence is 13 residues long. Germline V gives CDR1 SQVTM, CDR2 ANQGSEA.